Listed below are T cell receptor beta chains from one sample, sequenced in a study of blood T cell repertoires in COVID-19. Sequencing used immunoSEQ multiplex PCR; TCRdb keeps in-frame clones, though not all of them. This sample has a few hundred thousand clones, with more than 85% found just once. Sequenced input: PBMCs or T cells enriched from blood (not recorded which). The receptors were gathered from a woman in her twenties or thirties who had recovered from COVID-19. CDR3s include the opening cysteine and the closing phenylalanine or tryptophan. Each record gives: V gene, clone size, D gene, J gene, CDR3 length, CDR3 DNA, CDR3 protein. A D gene is named only where the DNA matches it firmly. A clone size is listed for some rows: how often the clone was seen (once, few, many), or a class if it is expanded.

V: TRBV6-4
size: -
D: -
J: TRBJ1-6
length: 14
DNA: TGTGCCAGCAGTGAAGACAGCTTCGGTTCACCCCTCCACTTT
CDR3: CASSEDSFGSPLHF

V: TRBV5-1
size: -
D: TRBD2
J: TRBJ2-7
length: 16
DNA: TGCGCCAGCAGCTTGGCCACAGCGGGGGGACCCTACGAGCAGTACTTC
CDR3: CASSLATAGGPYEQYF

V: TRBV14
size: -
D: -
J: TRBJ1-3
length: 16
DNA: TGTGCCAGCAGCCAAGATTGGGGGGGAGCTGGAAACACCATATATTTT
CDR3: CASSQDWGGAGNTIYF

V: TRBV28
size: -
D: -
J: TRBJ1-2
length: 17
DNA: TGTGCCAGCACCAGAGGGTCGGGTATAGGGTCTAACTATGGCTACACCTTC
CDR3: CASTRGSGIGSNYGYTF

V: TRBV28
size: -
D: -
J: TRBJ1-2
length: 11
DNA: TGTGCCAGCAGCCGGGATACGCGCTACACCTTC
CDR3: CASSRDTRYTF

V: TRBV28
size: -
D: -
J: TRBJ2-1
length: 12
DNA: TGTGCCAGCAGTCCCCCGGGGGTCCTCCAGTTCTTC
CDR3: CASSPPGVLQFF

V: TRBV28
size: -
D: -
J: TRBJ1-3
length: 15
DNA: TGTGCCAGCAGTTTCTCGGGGGGTTCTGGAAACACCATATATTTT
CDR3: CASSFSGGSGNTIYF

V: TRBV4-1
size: -
D: -
J: TRBJ1-4
length: 14
DNA: TGCGCCAGCAGCCAAGAAGGGGCAGGAGAAAAACTGTTTTTT
CDR3: CASSQEGAGEKLFF

V: TRBV11-1
size: -
D: TRBD1
J: TRBJ1-1
length: 15
DNA: TGTGCCAGCAGTTCCCCTATGGGACAGGGGGCTGAAGCTTTCTTT
CDR3: CASSSPMGQGAEAFF

V: TRBV13
size: -
D: TRBD1
J: TRBJ2-7
length: 18
DNA: TGTGCCAGCAGCTTAGACCCTGGACAGGGGGCAACTTGGTACGAGCAGTACTTC
CDR3: CASSLDPGQGATWYEQYF

V: TRBV19
size: -
D: TRBD2
J: TRBJ2-1
length: 13
DNA: TGTGCCAGCGGGACTAGCGACTACAATGAGCAGTTCTTC
CDR3: CASGTSDYNEQFF

V: TRBV5-4
size: few
D: TRBD1
J: TRBJ1-2
length: 16
DNA: TGTGCCAGCAGCACGGGACAGGGGGCCATTAACTATGGCTACACCTTC
CDR3: CASSTGQGAINYGYTF

V: TRBV15
size: once
D: -
J: TRBJ2-2
length: 15
DNA: TGTGCCACCAGCTCGAGGGCAGGGGGGACCGGGGAGCTGTTTTTT
CDR3: CATSSRAGGTGELFF

V: TRBV30
size: -
D: -
J: TRBJ2-6
length: 14
DNA: TGTGCCTGGAGTTACAGCTCTGGGGCCAACGTCCTGACTTTC
CDR3: CAWSYSSGANVLTF

V: TRBV5-1
size: few
D: TRBD1
J: TRBJ2-5
length: 14
DNA: TGCGCCAGCAGCTCGGGACAGGGGCAAGAGACCCAGTACTTC
CDR3: CASSSGQGQETQYF

V: TRBV7-2
size: once
D: -
J: TRBJ2-2
length: 17
DNA: TGTGCCAGCATCCGAAGCGGGCCCTACCGGCAGACCGGGGAGCTGTTTTTT
CDR3: CASIRSGPYRQTGELFF

V: TRBV28
size: -
D: TRBD1
J: TRBJ2-3
length: 17
DNA: TGTGCCAGCAGTCCGGGGTTAGGCAGGGGGAACACAGATACGCAGTATTTT
CDR3: CASSPGLGRGNTDTQYF

V: TRBV4-1
size: -
D: TRBD2
J: TRBJ2-1
length: 17
DNA: TGCGCCAGCAGCCAGACGACAGGGACTAGCGATTACAATGAGCAGTTCTTC
CDR3: CASSQTTGTSDYNEQFF

V: TRBV4-2
size: -
D: TRBD1
J: TRBJ1-1
length: 13
DNA: TGTGCCAGCAGCGTCCGCCCAGGGGGGCAAGCTTTCTTT
CDR3: CASSVRPGGQAFF

V: TRBV5-1
size: once
D: TRBD2
J: TRBJ2-5
length: 17
DNA: TGCGCCAGCAGCTTGGCCTCGGCGGGGGGCTTGGGGGAGACCCAGTACTTC
CDR3: CASSLASAGGLGETQYF

V: TRBV14
size: once
D: -
J: TRBJ2-3
length: 16
DNA: TGTGCCAGCAGCGAAGACTGGGCGTACCGCACAGATACGCAGTATTTT
CDR3: CASSEDWAYRTDTQYF

V: TRBV3-1/TRBV3-2
size: -
D: -
J: TRBJ1-4
length: 15
DNA: TGTGCCAGCAGCCAAGTCGGGGTATTGTATGAAAAACTGTTTTTT
CDR3: CASSQVGVLYEKLFF

V: TRBV7-2
size: once
D: TRBD2
J: TRBJ2-5
length: 15
DNA: TGTGCCAGCAGCGTCCCTAGCGGGGGTCTGGAGACCCAGTACTTC
CDR3: CASSVPSGGLETQYF

V: TRBV9
size: -
D: TRBD2
J: TRBJ2-1
length: 15
DNA: TGTGCCAGCAGCGACCCGGGGGGTGCCCGCAATGAGCAGTTCTTC
CDR3: CASSDPGGARNEQFF

V: TRBV18
size: -
D: TRBD1
J: TRBJ1-3
length: 14
DNA: TGTGCCAGCTCACCGGGGGACAGGGGAAACACCATATATTTT
CDR3: CASSPGDRGNTIYF

V: TRBV9
size: -
D: -
J: TRBJ2-7
length: 17
DNA: TGTGCCAGCAGCCGTTCAGCTCGTCGTGTGACAGGTTACGAGCAGTACTTC
CDR3: CASSRSARRVTGYEQYF

V: TRBV7-9
size: few
D: -
J: TRBJ1-4
length: 15
DNA: TGTGCCAGCAGCCTCGGCGGGGAGGACGGTGAAAAACTGTTTTTT
CDR3: CASSLGGEDGEKLFF